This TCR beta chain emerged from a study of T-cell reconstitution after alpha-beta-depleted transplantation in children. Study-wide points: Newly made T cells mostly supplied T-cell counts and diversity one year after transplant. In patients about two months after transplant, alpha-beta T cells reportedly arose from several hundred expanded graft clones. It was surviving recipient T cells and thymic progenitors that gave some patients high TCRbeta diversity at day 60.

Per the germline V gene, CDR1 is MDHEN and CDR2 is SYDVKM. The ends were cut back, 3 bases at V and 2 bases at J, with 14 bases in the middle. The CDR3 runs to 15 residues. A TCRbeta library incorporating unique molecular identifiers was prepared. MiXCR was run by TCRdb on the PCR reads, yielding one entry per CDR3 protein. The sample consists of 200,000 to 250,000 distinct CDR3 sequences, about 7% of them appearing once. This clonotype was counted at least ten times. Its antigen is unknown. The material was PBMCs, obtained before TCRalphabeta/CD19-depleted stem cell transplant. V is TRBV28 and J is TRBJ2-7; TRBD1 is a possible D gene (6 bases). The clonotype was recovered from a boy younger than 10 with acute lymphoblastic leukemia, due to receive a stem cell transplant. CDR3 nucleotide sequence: TGTGCCAGCAGTTTGGTTAGGGACATCACCTACGAGCAGTACTTC. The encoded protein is CASSLVRDITYEQYF.